These 32 T cell receptor beta chains were all obtained from the same sample, sequenced in a study of blood T cells in healthy people across ages. For the second PCR, which ran for 7 to 11 cycles, a sample-barcoded 5' primer and a J-beta primer mix were used. In TCRdb, the 5' RACE reads were re-called with MiXCR into one record per CDR3 protein. Of some 900,000 distinct CDR3 sequences in the sample, 29% were seen once. Sequencing used blood. The receptors stem from an elderly woman in good health.

This clonotype has more than one count but fewer than ten. V gene TRBV24-1 combines with J gene TRBJ2-1, with TRBD2 matching 11 bases. The trim removed 9 bases at V and 7 bases at J, leaving 7 bases unmatched. From germline, CDR1 is KGHDR and CDR2 SFDVKD. The CDR3 spans 14 residues. The CDR3 region is CATQPLAGGNEQFF. The CDR3 coding sequence is TGTGCCACCCAGCCCTTAGCGGGGGGGAATGAGCAGTTCTTC.

This clonotype was found many times. The chain combines TRBV20-1 with TRBJ2-1, with a tentative D call TRBD2 (5 bases). This CDR3 comprises 13 residues. V was clipped by 6 bases and J by 10 bases, with 19 bases between them. Germline V gene lookup returns CDR1 DFQATT and CDR2 SNEGSKA (reference sequence). CDR3 residues: CSANPDSEGEQFF. The CDR3 DNA sequence: TGCAGTGCCAACCCGGACTCGGAAGGGGAGCAGTTCTTC.

This clonotype was found once. J is TRBJ2-2 and V is TRBV6-1, with a tentative D call TRBD2 (6 bases). Germline-derived CDR1 and CDR2 are MNHNS and SASEGT. The CDR3 is 15 amino acids. V was clipped by 5 bases and J by 0 bases, with 10 bases between them. The CDR3 region has the DNA TGTGCCAGCAGTATTCTAGCGCCGAACACCGGGGAGCTGTTTTTT. This sequence encodes CASSILAPNTGELFF.

This clonotype was observed many times. The chain carries TRBV7-2 and TRBJ1-6, with TRBD1 identical over 7 bases. The V gene end was trimmed by 2 bases and the J gene end by 11 bases; junction bases not matched to a gene: 9. Germline V gives CDR1 SGHTA, CDR2 FQGNSA. CDR3 length: 15 residues. CDR3 residues: CASSLSRDSNTPLHF. CDR3 sequence (DNA): TGTGCCAGCAGCTTAAGTAGGGACAGCAATACACCCCTCCACTTT.

The V and J genes are TRBV20-1 and TRBJ1-5; 8 bases fit TRBD1. The CDR3 is made up of 14 amino acids. The junction had 5 bases not matched to a gene; V was cut back by 4 bases and J by 3 bases. In germline, CDR1 is DFQATT, CDR2 SNEGSKA (reference sequence). Here the CDR3 DNA reads TGCAGTGCTATGTGGACAGGGAACAATCAGCCCCAGCATTTT. Protein sequence: CSAMWTGNNQPQHF.

The gene calls are TRBV7-3 and TRBJ2-1, with D perhaps matching TRBD1 or TRBD2 (6 bases each). The V gene's germline CDR1 is SGHTA and CDR2 FQGTGA. This CDR3 has 16 residues. The V gene lost 5 bases and the J gene lost 4 bases, with 18 bases spanning the gap. The CDR3 nucleotides are TGTGCCAGCAGCAAGGACGGGGGCGCGGGGTACAATGAGCAGTTCTTC. Its translation: CASSKDGGAGYNEQFF. Filled out from reference TRBV7-3 and TRBJ2-1, the complete variable domain reads GAGVSQTPSNKVTEKGKYVELRCDPISGHTALYWYRQSLGQGPEFLIYFQGTGAADDSGLPNDRFFAVRPEGSVSTLKIQRTERGDSAVYLCASSKDGGAGYNEQFFGPGTRLTVL.

This chain connects TRBV6-5 to TRBJ1-1; D remains unclear. This CDR3 region has 11 residues. Germline CDR1 reads MNHEY; CDR2 reads SVGAGI. V lost 6 bases and J lost 1, with 3 bases in between. Here the CDR3 reads CASRWNTEAFF. The CDR3 DNA sequence: TGTGCCAGCAGGTGGAACACTGAAGCTTTCTTT.

This clonotype was recorded a few times. This chain connects TRBV7-8 to TRBJ1-1, with a tentative D call TRBD1 (5 bases). CDR3 size: 15 residues. Germline V gene data show CDR1 as SGHVS and CDR2 as FQNEAQ. V was pared by 2 bases and J by 4 bases, with 14 bases between. The CDR3 here is CASSLLAAGSTEAFF. CDR3 nucleotide sequence: TGTGCCAGCAGCTTACTTGCCGCAGGGAGCACTGAAGCTTTCTTT.

This clonotype was recorded many times. The chain couples TRBV10-3 to TRBJ2-3; D unresolved. Germline lookup yields CDR1 ENHRY and CDR2 SYGVKD. Between the trimmed V and J ends, which lost 1 base and 6 bases, there was a span of 2 bases. There are 11 residues in the CDR3. The CDR3 nucleotides read TGTGCCATCAGTGAGTTGGATACGCAGTATTTT. Its protein is CAISELDTQYF.

This clonotype is a singleton in its sample. The V gene is TRBV7-2, the J gene TRBJ2-1; D is tentatively TRBD1 or TRBD2 (6 bases each). V dropped 5 bases and J dropped 2 bases, with 13 bases sitting between them. Germline V gives CDR1 SGHTA, CDR2 FQGNSA. The CDR3 sequence is 15 residues long. The CDR3 is CASSLLGGAYNEQFF. The CDR3 nucleotides are TGTGCCAGCAGCCTTTTGGGGGGCGCCTACAATGAGCAGTTCTTC.

This clonotype was seen repeatedly, ten times or more. The V and J genes are TRBV7-9 and TRBJ2-5; 9 bases agree with TRBD2. CDR1 and CDR2 (germline): SEHNR, FQNEAQ (reference sequence). This CDR3 region has 15 residues. V shed 0 bases and J 6 bases; nucleotides not matched to a gene: 5. The CDR3 sequence: CASSLAAGGPQTQYF. CDR3 bases: TGTGCCAGCAGCTTAGCCGCGGGGGGGCCCCAGACCCAGTACTTC.

This clonotype was detected many times. J is TRBJ2-4 and V is TRBV15; TRBD2 might be the D (7 bases). There are 16 residues in the CDR3. Trimming stripped 5 bases from V and 3 bases from J, with 17 bases between. CDR1 is LNHNV, CDR2 YYDKDF, per germline (reference sequence). The CDR3 DNA is TGTGCCACCAGCGGTGGGGGGGCGCATGGCAAAAACATTCAGTACTTC. Its protein product is CATSGGGAHGKNIQYF.

This clonotype was counted many times. This chain uses TRBV12-3 or TRBV12-4 with TRBJ1-2, with D uncertain. The CDR3 loop spans 13 amino acids. V shed 1 base and J shed 4 bases, with 7 bases lying between them. CDR3 in amino acids: CASSLETGYGYTF. As DNA, the CDR3 is TGTGCCAGCAGTTTAGAGACCGGCTATGGCTACACCTTC.

At least ten counts were recorded for this clonotype. The rearrangement links TRBV5-1 to TRBJ2-5; possibly TRBD1 or TRBD2 for D (5 bases each). Trimming shortened V by 4 bases and J by 2 bases, and 12 bases separated the two germline ends. From germline, CDR1 is SGHRS and CDR2 YFSETQ. The CDR3 totals 14 residues. CDR3 sequence (DNA): TGCGCCAGCAGCCCGGGGCTAGAACAAGAGACCCAGTACTTC. Its protein product is CASSPGLEQETQYF. The full variable domain, completed using reference TRBV5-1 and TRBJ2-5, is KAGVTQTPRYLIKTRGQQVTLSCSPISGHRSVSWYQQTPGQGLQFLFEYFSETQRNKGNFPGRFSGRQFSNSRSEMNVSTLELGDSALYLCASSPGLEQETQYFGPGTRLLVL.

About this clonotype: Sequence at one end of the junction differs from germline and may be a read error. The V call is TRBV28, the J call TRBJ1-5; D not certain. From germline, CDR1 is MDHEN and CDR2 SYDVKM. This CDR3 contains 12 residues. The DNA of the CDR3 is TGTGCCAGCAGTGAATCAAATCAGTCCCAGCATTTT. Translated, it gives CASSESNQSQHF.

CDR3 sequence (DNA): TGTGCCAGCAGCCATTCCACCACCCCGGGACATTCACCCCTCCACTTT. This codes for CASSHSTTPGHSPLHF. V gene TRBV4-2 combines with J gene TRBJ1-6, with D perhaps TRBD1 (5 bases). Germline CDR1 reads LGHNA; CDR2 reads YNFKEQ. The length of the CDR3 is 16 residues. V gave up 3 bases and J gave up 8 bases, with 17 bases separating them.

This clonotype occurred many times. The chain couples TRBV7-2 to TRBJ2-2, with D possibly being TRBD1 or TRBD2 (6 bases each). This CDR3 comprises 14 residues. V was clipped by 5 bases and J by 6 bases, with 13 bases between them. Germline loops: CDR1 SGHTA, CDR2 FQGNSA. CDR3 region: CASSLQGGSGELFF. The CDR3 nucleotides read TGTGCCAGCAGCCTCCAAGGGGGGTCCGGGGAGCTGTTTTTT.

As for this clonotype: A much larger clone differs from this one at a single base, so this may be a read error. The DNA of the CDR3 is TGCAGCGTTGATCGAAACGATGAGCAGTACTTC. As protein: CSVDRNDEQYF. The chain couples TRBV29-1 to TRBJ2-5; D is ambiguous. CDR1 SQVTM and CDR2 ANQGSEA come from the germline V gene. The CDR3 totals 11 residues. Trimming removed 3 bases at V and 11 bases at J, with 13 bases between.

A few counts support this clonotype. This chain uses TRBV2 with TRBJ1-5, with 7 bases identical to TRBD1. The germline CDR1 and CDR2 sequences are SNHLY and FYNNEI. Unmatched junction bases numbered 8, after V lost 8 bases and J lost 4 bases. This CDR3 has 14 residues. The CDR3 sequence is CASCSWGQNQPQHF. Written as DNA, the CDR3 is TGTGCCAGCTGCTCCTGGGGACAGAATCAGCCCCAGCATTTT.

To note about this clonotype: The CDR3 does not close with the conserved phenylalanine or tryptophan, likely indicating a read error. The chain recombines TRBV12-3 or TRBV12-4 with TRBJ1-3; D may be TRBD1 (5 bases). The CDR3 loop spans 15 amino acids. V was cut by 6 bases and J by 4 bases, with 16 bases left in between. CDR3 sequence: CASSITGGSGNTIYC. For the CDR3, the DNA is TGTGCCAGCAGCATAACGGGGGGATCAGGAAACACCATATATTGT.

In its sample, this clonotype was seen many times. V and J are TRBV15 and TRBJ2-5; D unclear. The CDR3 runs 12 residues. Germline V gene data show CDR1 as LNHNV and CDR2 as YYDKDF (reference sequence). Between the trimmed V and J ends, which lost 2 bases and 2 bases, there was a span of 3 bases. Here the CDR3 DNA reads TGTGCCACCAGCAGAAGTCAAGAGACCCAGTACTTC. Translation gives CATSRSQETQYF.

This clonotype was counted ten times or more. The rearrangement uses TRBV3-1 and TRBJ1-2; D remains unclear. Deletions cut 8 bases from V and 2 bases from J, with 9 bases between. This CDR3 is 12 amino acids long. Looked up from germline, CDR1 is LGHDT and CDR2 is YNNKEL (reference sequence). Here the CDR3 DNA reads TGTGCCAGCTGGGCAATCAACTATGGCTACACCTTC. Residues: CASWAINYGYTF.

This clonotype was counted ten times or more. The CDR3 DNA reads as TGTGCCAGCAGTCCGGTTGGGCCCTACGAGCAGTACTTC. Translated, it gives CASSPVGPYEQYF. The gene calls are TRBV6-2 or TRBV6-3 and TRBJ2-7; no clear D. V lost 5 bases to trimming and J lost 2 bases, with 10 bases between them. Germline CDR1 is MNHEY and CDR2 is SVGEGT. The CDR3 is 13 amino acids.

This clonotype was detected ten times or more. The chain joins TRBV27 to TRBJ1-6, with D maybe TRBD1 (5 bases). The ends were cut back, 0 bases at V and 0 bases at J, with 9 bases in the middle. Germline assignment: CDR1 MNHEY and CDR2 SMNVEV (reference sequence). This CDR3 contains 17 residues. CDR3: CASSLSSGSSYNSPLHF. The DNA for the CDR3 is TGTGCCAGCAGTTTATCTTCAGGGAGCTCCTATAATTCACCCCTCCACTTT.

In this sample, this clonotype turned up many times. The chain couples TRBV7-9 to TRBJ2-5, with 10 bases that match TRBD2. CDR1 and CDR2 from the germline V gene are SEHNR and FQNEAQ (reference sequence). Trimming took 6 bases from V and 4 from J; bases not matched to a gene: 8. The CDR3 is made up of 15 amino acids. CDR3 loop: CASRSSGGPPETQYF. The CDR3 DNA reads as TGTGCCAGCAGAAGTAGCGGGGGGCCCCCAGAGACCCAGTACTTC.

The table lists this clonotype with many counts. This rearrangement joins TRBV15 to TRBJ2-1; 7 bases map to TRBD1. Losses at the gene ends were 3 bases for V and 0 bases for J; bases not matched to a gene: 11. There are 18 residues in the CDR3. From germline, CDR1 is LNHNV and CDR2 YYDKDF (reference sequence). The CDR3 is CATSSTQQTGISYNEQFF. For the CDR3, the DNA is TGTGCCACCAGCAGTACTCAACAGACAGGGATCTCCTACAATGAGCAGTTCTTC.

There are many counts of this clonotype. Written as DNA, the CDR3 is TGTGCCAGCAGGGCAGGCTACGAGCAGTACTTC. It translates to CASRAGYEQYF. This rearrangement joins TRBV6-2 or TRBV6-3 to TRBJ2-7; no firm D call. Germline V gene sequence: CDR1 MNHEY, CDR2 SVGEGT. The V gene lost 6 bases and the J gene lost 3 bases, with 6 bases spanning the gap. This CDR3 comprises 11 residues.

Points on this clonotype: Being one base from a much bigger clone, this may be a read error. The chain employs TRBV6-5 and TRBJ1-6; possible D gene TRBD1, 5 bases. CDR3 length: 14 residues. V was cut by 4 bases and J by 10 bases, with 14 bases left in between. Per the germline V gene, CDR1 is MNHEY and CDR2 is SVGAGI. The CDR3 protein is CASSFARGRSPLHF. CDR3 nucleotide sequence: TGTGCCAGCAGTTTTGCAAGGGGCCGATCACCCCTCCACTTT.

This clonotype turned up a few times. The chain uses TRBV7-2 and TRBJ1-5, with D possibly being TRBD1 (5 bases). V lost 3 bases and J lost 6, with 21 bases in between. The CDR3 runs to 17 residues. Germline V gene sequence: CDR1 SGHTA, CDR2 FQGNSA. In nucleotides, the CDR3 is TGTGCCAGCAGCTTCTGGGTGCAGAAGGGGCGCGGTCAGCCCCAGCATTTT. It yields the protein CASSFWVQKGRGQPQHF. The entire variable domain, with the rest obtained from reference TRBV7-2 and TRBJ1-5, is as follows: GAGVSQSPSNKVTEKGKDVELRCDPISGHTALYWYRQSLGQGLEFLIYFQGNSAPDKSGLPSDRFSAERTGGSVSTLTIQRTQQEDSAVYLCASSFWVQKGRGQPQHFGDGTRLSIL.

This clonotype has only a few counts. The chain has TRBV6-6 and TRBJ1-1, with unresolved D. Trimming shortened V by 5 bases and J by 1 base, and 17 bases separated the two germline ends. This CDR3 spans 16 amino acids. The germline V gene encodes CDR1 MNHNY and CDR2 SVGAGI (reference sequence). The CDR3 sequence: CASSPQIGLWNTEAFF. The CDR3 DNA reads as TGTGCCAGCAGTCCCCAAATCGGTTTGTGGAACACTGAAGCTTTCTTT.

This chain connects TRBV10-3 to TRBJ1-2; the match to TRBD1 covers 8 bases. The CDR3 totals 16 residues. Germline lookup yields CDR1 ENHRY and CDR2 SYGVKD. After removal of 0 bases from V and 5 bases from J, the junction contained 8 bases not matched to a gene. Here the CDR3 DNA reads TGTGCCATCAGTGAGTCGTTCGTCAGGGGGCATTATGGCTACACCTTC. Protein product: CAISESFVRGHYGYTF.

This clonotype has only a few counts. The chain has TRBV29-1 and TRBJ1-1; TRBD1 matches at 8 bases. Germline V gene data show CDR1 as SQVTM and CDR2 as ANQGSEA. V shed 6 bases, J shed 8 bases, and the junction held 2 bases outside the gene matches. The CDR3 is 10 residues long. DNA for the CDR3: TGCAGCGTCCGACAGGGGGAAGCTTTCTTT. Translated, it gives CSVRQGEAFF.